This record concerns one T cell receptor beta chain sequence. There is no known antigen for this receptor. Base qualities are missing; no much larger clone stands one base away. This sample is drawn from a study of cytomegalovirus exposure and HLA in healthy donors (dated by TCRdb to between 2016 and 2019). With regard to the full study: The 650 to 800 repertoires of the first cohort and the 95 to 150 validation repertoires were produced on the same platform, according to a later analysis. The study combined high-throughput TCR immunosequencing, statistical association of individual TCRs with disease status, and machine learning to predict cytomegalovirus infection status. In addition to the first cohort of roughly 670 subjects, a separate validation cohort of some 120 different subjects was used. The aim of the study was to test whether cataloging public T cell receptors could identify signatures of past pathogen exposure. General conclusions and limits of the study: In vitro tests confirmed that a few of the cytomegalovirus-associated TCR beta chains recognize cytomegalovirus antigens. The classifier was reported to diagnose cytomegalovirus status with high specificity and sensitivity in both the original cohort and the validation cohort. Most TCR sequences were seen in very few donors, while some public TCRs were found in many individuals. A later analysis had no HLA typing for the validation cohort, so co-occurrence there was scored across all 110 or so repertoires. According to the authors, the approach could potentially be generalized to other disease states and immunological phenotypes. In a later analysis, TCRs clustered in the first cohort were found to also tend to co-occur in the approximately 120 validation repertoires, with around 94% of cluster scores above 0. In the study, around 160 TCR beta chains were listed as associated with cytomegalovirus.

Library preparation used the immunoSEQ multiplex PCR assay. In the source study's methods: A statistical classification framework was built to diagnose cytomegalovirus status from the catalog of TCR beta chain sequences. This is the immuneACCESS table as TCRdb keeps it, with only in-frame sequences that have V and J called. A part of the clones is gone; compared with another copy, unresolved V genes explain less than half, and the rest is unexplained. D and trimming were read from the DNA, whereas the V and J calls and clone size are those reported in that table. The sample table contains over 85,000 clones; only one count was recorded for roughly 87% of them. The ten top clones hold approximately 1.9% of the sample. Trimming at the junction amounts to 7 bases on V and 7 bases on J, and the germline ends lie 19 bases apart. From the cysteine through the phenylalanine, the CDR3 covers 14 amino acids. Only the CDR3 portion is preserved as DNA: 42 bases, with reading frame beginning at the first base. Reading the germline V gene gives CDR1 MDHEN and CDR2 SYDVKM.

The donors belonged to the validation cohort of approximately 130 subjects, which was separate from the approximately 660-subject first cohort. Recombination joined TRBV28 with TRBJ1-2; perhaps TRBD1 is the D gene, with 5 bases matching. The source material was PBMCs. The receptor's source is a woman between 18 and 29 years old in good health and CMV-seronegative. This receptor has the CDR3 CASNPGGTAIGYTF. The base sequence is TGTGCCAGCAACCCAGGAGGGACCGCTATTGGCTACACCTTC.